The 13 T cell receptor beta chains in this list originate from one sample, sequenced in a study of cytomegalovirus exposure and HLA in healthy donors. The PCR used 60 Vbeta and 13 Jbeta primers. Sequenced by immunoSEQ multiplex PCR; TCRdb stores in-frame clones only, minus some. The data show just over 60,000 clones, and the top ten clones hold less than 6%. Sequenced: PBMCs. These receptors were taken from a man aged 25-45 years in good health and CMV-seropositive.

The chain recombines TRBV25-1 with TRBJ2-7; 9 bases line up with TRBD2. The CDR3 totals 14 residues. The V and J ends lost 8 bases and 2 bases, in that order; junction bases with no gene match: 7. The germline gives CDR1 MGHDK, CDR2 SYGVNS. The CDR3 DNA reads as TGTGCCAGCCGCCGGACTAGCGCCCCCTACGAGCAGTACTTC. Protein sequence: CASRRTSAPYEQYF.

The rearrangement joins TRBV18 to TRBJ2-7; no clear D gene. The V end lost 4 bases, the J end lost 2 bases, and 9 bases lay between the germline ends. The CDR3 extends over 13 amino acids. Germline loops: CDR1 KGHSH, CDR2 LQKENI. The CDR3 DNA follows: TGTGCCAGCTCACTACAGAAAGCCTACGAGCAGTACTTC. Encoded protein: CASSLQKAYEQYF.

This rearrangement joins TRBV7-6 to TRBJ2-2; D is possibly TRBD1 (6 bases). CDR1 and CDR2 from the germline V gene are SGHVS and FNYEAQ. Trimming stripped 2 bases from V and 4 bases from J, with 14 bases between. The length of the CDR3 is 16 residues. The CDR3 here is CASSLQSQGSTGELFF. The CDR3 bases are TGTGCCAGCAGCTTACAATCTCAGGGGAGCACCGGGGAGCTGTTTTTT.

The V call is TRBV7-9, the J call TRBJ2-5; no definite D call. Trimming pared 5 bases from V and 5 bases from J, leaving 9 bases between. Germline CDR1 SEHNR, CDR2 FQNEAQ (reference sequence). This CDR3 is built from 12 residues. CDR3 region: CASSELVETQYF. DNA of the CDR3: TGTGCCAGCAGCGAGTTGGTGGAGACCCAGTACTTC.

The chain carries TRBV4-1 and TRBJ1-1; a weak D match, TRBD1 (6 bases). Germline-derived CDR1 and CDR2 are MGHRA and YSYEKL. Trimming left V 3 bases short and J 4 bases short, with 15 bases between. This CDR3 is 15 amino acids long. The CDR3 sequence: CASSQKQGAITEAFF. DNA of the CDR3: TGCGCCAGCAGCCAGAAACAGGGAGCCATCACTGAAGCTTTCTTT.

V and J are TRBV9 and TRBJ1-1, with TRBD1 matching 8 bases. CDR3 length: 14 amino acids. V shed 0 bases and J 8 bases; nucleotides not matched to a gene: 6. Per germline, CDR1 SGDLS and CDR2 YYNGEE. The chain's CDR3 is CASSVEDRVEEAFF. In DNA, the CDR3 is TGTGCCAGCAGCGTAGAGGACAGGGTGGAAGAAGCTTTCTTT.

The chain combines TRBV7-9 with TRBJ1-4; D is uncertain. The germline gives CDR1 SEHNR, CDR2 FQNEAQ (reference sequence). V was pared by 5 bases and J by 3 bases, with 13 bases between. The CDR3 runs 15 residues. The CDR3 loop reads CASSHGRGPNEKLFF. The CDR3, as DNA: TGTGCCAGCAGCCACGGGCGAGGGCCTAATGAAAAACTGTTTTTT.

The V call is TRBV4-1, the J call TRBJ2-3, with TRBD2 as a possible D gene (6 bases). V gave up 2 bases and J gave up 0 bases, with 15 bases separating them. Looked up from germline, CDR1 is MGHRA and CDR2 is YSYEKL. This CDR3 has 17 amino acids. The CDR3 region has the DNA TGCGCCAGCAGCCAAAGGGGATCGGGGACTAGCACAGATACGCAGTATTTT. It translates to CASSQRGSGTSTDTQYF.

The CDR3 DNA reads as TGCGCCAGCAGCCAAGTCCCTCCTTATGGCTACACCTTC. This encodes CASSQVPPYGYTF. The chain couples TRBV4-1 to TRBJ1-2, with unresolved D. Trimming stripped 1 base from V and 5 bases from J, with 8 bases between. The germline V gene encodes CDR1 MGHRA and CDR2 YSYEKL. The CDR3 has 13 amino acids.

V and J are TRBV5-1 and TRBJ1-3; D not resolved. In germline, CDR1 is SGHRS, CDR2 YFSETQ. Trimming stripped 5 bases from V and 2 bases from J, with 14 bases between. This CDR3 has 15 amino acids. CDR3 bases: TGCGCCAGCAGGCCGGATGCAGGCCCTGGAAACACCATATATTTT. Its protein is CASRPDAGPGNTIYF.

About this clone itself: At one boundary the junction diverges from the germline segment, which might be a read error. The DNA of the CDR3 is TGTGCCAGCAGCCAAGAAAACAGGGCCACAGATAAGCAGTATTTT. Its translation: CASSQENRATDKQYF. The rearrangement joins TRBV4-2 to TRBJ2-3; maybe TRBD1 (6 bases). Germline V CDR1 and CDR2: LGHNA, YNFKEQ. CDR3 size: 15 residues.

The chain recombines TRBV18 with TRBJ1-4; 8 positions agree with TRBD1. The CDR3 length is 15 residues. The ends lost 1 base at V and 8 bases at J; junction bases unmatched: 6. From germline, CDR1 is KGHSH and CDR2 LQKENI. As DNA, the CDR3 is TGTGCCAGCTCACCACGGGGGACAGGAGGGGAAAAACTGTTTTTT. As protein: CASSPRGTGGEKLFF. Based on the CDR3 plus reference TRBV18 and TRBJ1-4, the full variable domain is NAGVMQNPRHLVRRRGQEARLRCSPMKGHSHVYWYRQLPEEGLKFMVYLQKENIIDESGMPKERFSAEFPKEGPSILRIQQVVRGDSAAYFCASSPRGTGGEKLFFGSGTQLSVL.

The chain links TRBV6-5 to TRBJ1-1; TRBD1 matches 10 bases. Looked up from germline, CDR1 is MNHEY and CDR2 is SVGAGI. This CDR3 comprises 14 residues. With 5 bases clipped from V and 4 bases from J, the junction kept 4 bases outside the gene matches. The CDR3 here is CASSGGTGVTEAFF. CDR3 coding DNA: TGTGCCAGCAGTGGGGGGACAGGGGTCACTGAAGCTTTCTTT.